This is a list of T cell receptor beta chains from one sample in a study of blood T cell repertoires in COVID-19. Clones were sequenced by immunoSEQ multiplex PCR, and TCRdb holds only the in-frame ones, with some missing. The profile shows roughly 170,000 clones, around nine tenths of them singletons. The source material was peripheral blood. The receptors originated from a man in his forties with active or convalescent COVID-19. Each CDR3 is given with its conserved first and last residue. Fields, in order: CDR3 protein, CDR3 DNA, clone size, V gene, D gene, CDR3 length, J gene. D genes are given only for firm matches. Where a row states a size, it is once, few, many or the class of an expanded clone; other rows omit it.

CASSQVGGTEAFF,TGCGCCAGCAGCCAAGTGGGAGGGACTGAAGCTTTCTTT,-,TRBV4-3,-,13,TRBJ1-1
CAWTGKSLHYGYTF,TGTGCCTGGACGGGGAAGTCCCTACACTATGGCTACACCTTC,-,TRBV30,-,14,TRBJ1-2
CASSLVGQGGEKLFF,TGCGCCAGCAGCTTGGTGGGACAGGGTGGGGAAAAACTGTTTTTT,-,TRBV5-1,TRBD1,15,TRBJ1-4
CATSRVGALGENTEAFF,TGTGCCACCAGCAGAGTTGGGGCCCTGGGTGAGAACACTGAAGCTTTCTTT,-,TRBV15,-,17,TRBJ1-1
CASSLGPQGGEIHEQFF,TGCGCCAGCAGCTTGGGACCACAGGGGGGCGAGATTCATGAGCAGTTCTTC,-,TRBV5-1,TRBD1,17,TRBJ2-1
CASRPYLAGGLNEQFF,TGTGCCAGCAGACCGTATTTAGCGGGGGGACTGAATGAGCAGTTCTTC,-,TRBV27,TRBD2,16,TRBJ2-1
CASSQAGGQPQHF,TGTGCCAGCAGCCAGGCAGGGGGTCAGCCCCAGCATTTT,-,TRBV3-1/TRBV3-2,TRBD1,13,TRBJ1-5
CASSGQGFGYTF,TGTGCCAGCAGTGGACAGGGGTTCGGCTACACCTTC,-,TRBV6-2/TRBV6-3,TRBD1,12,TRBJ1-2
CAICGGSNQPQHF,TGTGCCATCTGCGGGGGAAGCAATCAGCCCCAGCATTTT,-,TRBV10-3,-,13,TRBJ1-5
CASSKGSGNYGYTF,TGTGCCAGCAGCAAGGGGTCCGGGAACTATGGCTACACCTTC,-,TRBV2,-,14,TRBJ1-2
CASRRGTSGEYEQFF,TGTGCCAGCAGGCGGGGGACTAGCGGGGAGTATGAGCAGTTCTTC,-,TRBV2,TRBD2,15,TRBJ2-1
CATSDSWTGTAEQYF,TGTGCCACCAGTGATTCGTGGACAGGGACTGCCGAGCAGTACTTC,few,TRBV24-1,TRBD1,15,TRBJ2-7
CASSFLLSGNTIYF,TGTGCCAGCAGTTTTCTTCTCTCTGGAAACACCATATATTTT,-,TRBV28,-,14,TRBJ1-3
CASSGSYSEAFF,TGTGCCAGCAGTGGCAGTTATTCTGAAGCTTTCTTT,-,TRBV12-3/TRBV12-4,-,12,TRBJ1-1
CASSDGLAETQYF,TGCGCCAGCAGTGATGGTCTGGCAGAGACCCAGTACTTC,-,TRBV10-1,-,13,TRBJ2-5
CASSYLRGARNNEQFF,TGTGCCAGCAGTTACTTGCGGGGGGCCCGGAACAATGAGCAGTTCTTC,once,TRBV6-6,TRBD2,16,TRBJ2-1
CASSESPSTFYEQYF,TGCGCCAGCAGTGAGTCGCCTAGCACTTTCTACGAGCAGTACTTC,-,TRBV10-2,-,15,TRBJ2-7
CASSQAPGGSGNTIYF,TGTGCCAGCAGCCAGGCCCCAGGGGGCTCTGGAAACACCATATATTTT,-,TRBV4-2,TRBD1,16,TRBJ1-3
CASSPRDTGDEQFF,TGTGCCAGCAGCCCCCGGGACACTGGGGATGAGCAGTTCTTC,-,TRBV11-2,-,14,TRBJ2-1
CASSTHRDRAGDSNQPQHF,TGTGCCAGCAGCACCCACCGGGACAGGGCCGGGGATAGCAATCAGCCCCAGCATTTT,few,TRBV2,TRBD1,19,TRBJ1-5
CASSQLDKHYF,TGTGCCAGCAGCCAATTGGACAAGCACTACTTC,-,TRBV7-9,-,11,TRBJ2-7
CASREGAGGYEQYF,TGTGCCAGCAGGGAGGGGGCAGGGGGCTACGAGCAGTACTTC,-,TRBV6-5,-,14,TRBJ2-7
CSVLGGGASYEQYF,TGCAGCGTTTTGGGCGGGGGGGCCTCGTACGAGCAGTACTTC,-,TRBV29-1,TRBD2,14,TRBJ2-7
CASSPPTDTQYF,TGTGCCAGCAGTCCTCCGACAGATACGCAGTATTTT,-,TRBV6-5,-,12,TRBJ2-3
CASRIGSSTSEQYF,TGTGCCAGCAGAATCGGGTCTTCAACCAGCGAGCAGTACTTC,-,TRBV25-1,-,14,TRBJ2-7
CASSLQMEEKLFF,TGTGCCAGCAGCTTACAAATGGAGGAAAAACTGTTTTTT,-,TRBV11-2,-,13,TRBJ1-4
CASSQGIAKNIQYF,TGTGCCAGCAGCCAGGGCATAGCCAAAAACATTCAGTACTTC,-,TRBV3-1/TRBV3-2,-,14,TRBJ2-4
CASSLWGGAYTGELFF,TGTGCCAGCAGTTTATGGGGGGGGGCTTACACCGGGGAGCTGTTTTTT,once,TRBV27,-,16,TRBJ2-2
CASSFIGGYEQYF,TGTGCCAGCAGCTTTATCGGCGGCTACGAGCAGTACTTC,-,TRBV11-2,-,13,TRBJ2-7
CAISESGGADGYTF,TGTGCCATCAGTGAGTCAGGGGGCGCAGATGGCTACACCTTC,-,TRBV10-3,TRBD1,14,TRBJ1-2
CASSPGFSYNSPLHF,TGTGCCAGCAGCCCAGGGTTTTCCTATAATTCACCCCTCCACTTT,-,TRBV27,-,15,TRBJ1-6
CASTGSQPQHF,TGTGCCAGCACCGGTAGTCAGCCCCAGCATTTT,-,TRBV28,-,11,TRBJ1-5
CASSEPTANTGELFF,TGTGCCAGCAGCGAACCGACAGCGAACACCGGGGAGCTGTTTTTT,-,TRBV2,-,15,TRBJ2-2
CASSLATGIGSPLHF,TGTGCCAGCAGCTTAGCCACAGGCATCGGCTCACCCCTCCACTTT,-,TRBV7-9,-,15,TRBJ1-6
CASSTGQGHTEAFF,TGCGCCAGCAGCACCGGACAGGGGCACACTGAAGCTTTCTTT,-,TRBV5-1,TRBD1,14,TRBJ1-1
CSVRTGGIYEQYF,TGCAGCGTTAGGACAGGGGGCATCTACGAGCAGTACTTC,-,TRBV29-1,TRBD1,13,TRBJ2-7